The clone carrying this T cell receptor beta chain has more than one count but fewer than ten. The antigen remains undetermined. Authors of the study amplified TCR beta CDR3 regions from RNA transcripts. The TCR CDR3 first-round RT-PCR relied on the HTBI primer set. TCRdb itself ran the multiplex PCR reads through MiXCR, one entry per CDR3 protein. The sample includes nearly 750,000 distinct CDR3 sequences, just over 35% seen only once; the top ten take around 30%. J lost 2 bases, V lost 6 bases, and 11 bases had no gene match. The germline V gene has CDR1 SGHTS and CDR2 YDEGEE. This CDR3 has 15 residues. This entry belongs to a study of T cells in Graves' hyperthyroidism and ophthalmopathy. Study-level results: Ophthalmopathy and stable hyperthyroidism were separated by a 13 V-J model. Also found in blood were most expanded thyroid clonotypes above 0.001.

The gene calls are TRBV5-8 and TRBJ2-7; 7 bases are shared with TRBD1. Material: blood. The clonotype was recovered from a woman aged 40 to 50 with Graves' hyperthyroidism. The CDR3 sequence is CASTFKTGIAYEQYF. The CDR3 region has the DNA TGTGCCAGCACCTTTAAGACAGGGATAGCCTACGAGCAGTACTTC.